This T cell receptor beta chain was captured by sequencing in a study of blood T cell repertoires in COVID-19. Clones were sequenced by immunoSEQ multiplex PCR, and TCRdb holds only the in-frame ones, with some missing. The sample shows approximately 260,000 clones, 90% of them seen only once. CDR1 and CDR2 (germline): SGHNT, YYREEE (reference sequence). With V trimmed by 4 bases and J by 0 bases, 10 bases remained unmatched. CDR3 size: 17 residues. Sequenced material: peripheral blood. The sequence was obtained from a woman aged 60-75 years with COVID-19, enrolled during active disease. The chain uses TRBV5-4 and TRBJ1-1; 9 bases fit TRBD1. The CDR3 nucleotides read TGTGCCAGCAGCCAGGGACAGGGTAGTGGGGTGAACACTGAAGCTTTCTTT. Translation: CASSQGQGSGVNTEAFF.